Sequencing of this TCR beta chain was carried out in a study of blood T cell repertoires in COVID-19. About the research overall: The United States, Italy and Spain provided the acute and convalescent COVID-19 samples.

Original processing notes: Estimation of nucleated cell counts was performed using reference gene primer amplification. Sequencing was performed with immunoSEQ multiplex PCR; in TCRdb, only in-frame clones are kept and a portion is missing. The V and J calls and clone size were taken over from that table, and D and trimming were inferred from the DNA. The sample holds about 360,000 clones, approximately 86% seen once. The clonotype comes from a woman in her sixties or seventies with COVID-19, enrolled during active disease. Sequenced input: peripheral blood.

In DNA form, the CDR3 reads TGTGCCACGGCCAGGGGTCCCCTGATACAGAATGAGCAGTTCTTC. Protein sequence: CATARGPLIQNEQFF. The J gene is TRBJ2-1, the V gene TRBV7-6, with a tentative D call TRBD1 (6 bases). Germline V lookup: CDR1 SGHVS, CDR2 FNYEAQ. This CDR3 is 15 amino acids long. Trimming removed 10 bases from V and 7 bases from J, with 23 bases in between.